The rows below give T cell receptor beta chains drawn from one sample of a study of blood T cell repertoires in COVID-19. The repertoire was sequenced with immunoSEQ multiplex PCR; TCRdb's copy has only in-frame clones and lacks some. The sample contains some 96,000 clones, approximately 91% of which appear only once. The specimen sequenced was peripheral blood. These receptors were taken from a man between 45 and 60 years old with active COVID-19. CDR3s include the opening cysteine and the closing phenylalanine or tryptophan. A D gene is named only where the DNA matches it firmly.

D: TRBD2
V: TRBV5-1
J: TRBJ2-3
CDR3: CASSSSGGAGDTQYF
DNA: TGCGCCAGCAGCTCTAGCGGGGGGGCCGGAGATACGCAGTATTTT

D: .
V: TRBV18
J: TRBJ2-1
CDR3: CASSPPGFTYNEQFF
DNA: TGTGCCAGCTCACCGCCGGGATTTACCTACAATGAGCAGTTCTTC

D: .
V: TRBV24-1
J: TRBJ1-1
CDR3: CATSLAELMNTEAFF
DNA: TGTGCCACCAGTTTAGCGGAACTAATGAACACTGAAGCTTTCTTT

D: .
V: TRBV7-6
J: TRBJ1-6
CDR3: CASSSQGSHNSPLHF
DNA: TGTGCCAGCAGCTCACAGGGAAGCCATAATTCACCCCTCCACTTT

D: TRBD2
V: TRBV10-1
J: TRBJ2-5
CDR3: CASSATAGGPRETQYF
DNA: TGCGCCAGCAGTGCAACAGCGGGAGGGCCGAGAGAGACCCAGTACTTC

D: TRBD2
V: TRBV10-3
J: TRBJ2-1
CDR3: CAIGGLAGANEQFF
DNA: TGTGCCATCGGCGGACTAGCGGGAGCCAATGAGCAGTTCTTC

D: .
V: TRBV24-1
J: TRBJ2-2
CDR3: CATSDPQTNTGELFF
DNA: TGTGCCACCAGTGATCCCCAAACGAACACCGGGGAGCTGTTTTTT

D: TRBD1
V: TRBV5-1
J: TRBJ2-2
CDR3: CASSWGQANTGELFF
DNA: TGCGCCAGCAGCTGGGGACAGGCGAACACCGGGGAGCTGTTTTTT

D: .
V: TRBV7-2
J: TRBJ2-1
CDR3: CASSSKTRDYNEQFF
DNA: TGTGCCAGCAGCTCCAAGACTAGAGACTACAATGAGCAGTTCTTC

D: TRBD2
V: TRBV5-1
J: TRBJ2-3
CDR3: CASSPTTSGTDTQYF
DNA: TGCGCCAGCAGCCCCACAACTAGCGGCACAGATACGCAGTATTTT

D: TRBD2
V: TRBV4-2
J: TRBJ2-1
CDR3: CASSPSGGPYNEQFF
DNA: TGTGCCAGCAGCCCTAGCGGGGGGCCCTACAATGAGCAGTTCTTC

D: .
V: TRBV5-4
J: TRBJ2-3
CDR3: CASTYRLTTSTDTQYF
DNA: TGTGCCAGCACCTACCGACTGACTACTAGCACAGATACGCAGTATTTT

D: TRBD2
V: TRBV25-1
J: TRBJ2-1
CDR3: CASSDFPNPAGLYNEQFF
DNA: TGTGCCAGCAGTGATTTCCCCAATCCAGCGGGACTTTACAATGAGCAGTTCTTC

D: .
V: TRBV18
J: TRBJ1-2
CDR3: CASSPGHPSTNYGYTF
DNA: TGTGCCAGCTCCCCGGGACACCCCTCTACTAACTATGGCTACACCTTC

D: .
V: TRBV5-1
J: TRBJ1-2
CDR3: CASSLDVGSGYGYTF
DNA: TGCGCCAGCAGCTTGGACGTGGGTTCGGGCTATGGCTACACCTTC

D: .
V: TRBV6-2/TRBV6-3
J: TRBJ1-5
CDR3: CASSRTPRGGLQPQHF
DNA: TGTGCCAGCAGCCGAACCCCCCGTGGAGGGTTGCAGCCCCAGCATTTT